The clone carrying this T cell receptor (beta chain) was picked up many times. What it binds is unknown. The data are from a study of T cells after yellow fever vaccination. The study's findings and limits: Post-booster repertoires again held most primary-vaccination clones (about 95% CD4, around 90% CD8). A weaker but faster secondary response was observed, peaking on day 5 versus 15. Among all clonotypes, a small share was observed in both CD4 and CD8 compartments.

TCRdb re-derived calls from the 5' RACE reads in MiXCR, one entry per CDR3 protein. In the table there are hundreds of thousands of distinct CDR3 sequences, around 12% of which are singletons. CDR1 and CDR2 (germline): LGHDT, YNNKEL (reference sequence). V dropped 1 base and J dropped 3 bases, with 15 bases sitting between them. This CDR3 region has 16 residues. The gene calls are TRBV3-1 and TRBJ1-1; D gene ambiguous. The specimen was PBMCs, collected on the day of the yellow fever booster vaccination. This receptor was taken from a man younger than 45 who received the YFV17D yellow fever vaccine. The CDR3 region has the DNA TGTGCCAGCAGCCAAGGGTCGGGGAGACGGGACACTGAAGCTTTCTTT. Translation gives CASSQGSGRRDTEAFF.